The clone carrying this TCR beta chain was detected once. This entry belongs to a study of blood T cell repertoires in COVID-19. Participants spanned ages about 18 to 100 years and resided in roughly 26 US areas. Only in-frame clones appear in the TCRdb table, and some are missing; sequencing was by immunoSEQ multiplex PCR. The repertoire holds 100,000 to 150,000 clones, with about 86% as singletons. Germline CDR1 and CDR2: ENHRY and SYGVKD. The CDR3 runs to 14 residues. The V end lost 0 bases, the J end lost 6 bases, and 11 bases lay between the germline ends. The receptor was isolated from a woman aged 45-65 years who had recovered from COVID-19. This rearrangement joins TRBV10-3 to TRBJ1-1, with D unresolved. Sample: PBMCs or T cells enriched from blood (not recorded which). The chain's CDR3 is CAISESLVSAEAFF. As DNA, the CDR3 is TGTGCCATCAGTGAGTCTCTAGTTTCGGCTGAAGCTTTCTTT.